Sequencing of this T cell receptor beta chain was carried out in a study of T-cell memory formation after mild COVID-19. Notes on the study in general: Among CD4+ contracting clones, most were CM and EM, and CD8+ ones EMRA. Whether day 37 second-wave clones are SARS-CoV-2-specific was not confirmed.

In its sample, this clonotype was seen a few times. Its target is not known. Germline CDR1 reads DFQATT; CDR2 reads SNEGSKA (reference sequence). V lost 3 bases and J 0 bases, leaving 8 bases between the germline ends. The CDR3 spans 13 residues. MiXCR, applied by TCRdb to the 5' RACE reads, yields one record per CDR3 protein. Of around 60,000 distinct CDR3 sequences in the sample, more than 9% are singletons; the top ten hold 1.2%. The material sequenced was PBMCs or a T cell subset sorted from them (not recorded which). The chain combines TRBV20-1 with TRBJ2-5; unclear D gene. The sequence was obtained from a man aged 18 to 35 who had mild COVID-19 (a few samples of this study predate the infection). Cell type and time point are not known. CDR3 in amino acids: CSASETDQETQYF. The DNA of the CDR3 is TGCAGTGCTAGTGAAACGGACCAAGAGACCCAGTACTTC.